This T cell receptor beta chain was retrieved from a study of OX40 agonist ivuxolimab in advanced cancers. About the research overall: Three patients, one with hepatocellular carcinoma and two with cutaneous melanoma, responded partially.

This CDR3 spans 13 amino acids. The ends were cut back, 4 bases at V and 5 bases at J, with 12 bases in the middle. The germline gives CDR1 SGHDT, CDR2 YYEEEE. Generated by immunoSEQ multiplex PCR, the TCRdb table keeps only in-frame clones and is missing some. The sample includes 20,000 to 25,000 clones, 75% to 90% of them seen just once. The material sequenced was CD4+ or CD8+ T cells sorted from blood, taken in a trial of the OX40 agonist ivuxolimab. This rearrangement joins TRBV5-6 to TRBJ1-2; possibly TRBD1 for D (5 bases). The TCR was taken from an adult with an advanced solid tumor such as melanoma, head and neck, liver or kidney cancer. CDR3 coding DNA: TGTGCCAGCAGCCCGGGACGGGTATATGGCTACACCTTC. Translation: CASSPGRVYGYTF.